The clone carrying this TCR beta chain occurred once. Its cognate antigen is unknown. At one end the junction does not follow the germline gene, possibly because of a read error. This entry comes from a study of cytomegalovirus exposure and HLA in healthy donors. Points from the study as a whole: A list of approximately 160 TCR beta chains associated with cytomegalovirus was given. When analyzed later, a missense DCLRE1C variant was found to be linked to TCR beta V- and J-gene trimming.

CDR3 size: 16 residues. CDR1 and CDR2 (germline): SEHNR, FQNEAQ (reference sequence). The PCR ran on 60 Vbeta and 13 Jbeta primers. Data came from immunoSEQ multiplex PCR; TCRdb stores just in-frame clones and leaves some out. The sample has about 160,000 clones, roughly 72% seen once. This chain uses TRBV7-9 with TRBJ1-4, with 12 bases identical to TRBD1. The origin of this receptor is a man aged 40-50 years in good health and CMV-seropositive. Sequencing was carried out using PBMCs. CDR3 residues: CSSSPGDRGHYEKLFF. For the CDR3, the DNA is TGTTCCAGCAGCCCGGGGGACAGGGGGCACTATGAAAAACTGTTTTTT.